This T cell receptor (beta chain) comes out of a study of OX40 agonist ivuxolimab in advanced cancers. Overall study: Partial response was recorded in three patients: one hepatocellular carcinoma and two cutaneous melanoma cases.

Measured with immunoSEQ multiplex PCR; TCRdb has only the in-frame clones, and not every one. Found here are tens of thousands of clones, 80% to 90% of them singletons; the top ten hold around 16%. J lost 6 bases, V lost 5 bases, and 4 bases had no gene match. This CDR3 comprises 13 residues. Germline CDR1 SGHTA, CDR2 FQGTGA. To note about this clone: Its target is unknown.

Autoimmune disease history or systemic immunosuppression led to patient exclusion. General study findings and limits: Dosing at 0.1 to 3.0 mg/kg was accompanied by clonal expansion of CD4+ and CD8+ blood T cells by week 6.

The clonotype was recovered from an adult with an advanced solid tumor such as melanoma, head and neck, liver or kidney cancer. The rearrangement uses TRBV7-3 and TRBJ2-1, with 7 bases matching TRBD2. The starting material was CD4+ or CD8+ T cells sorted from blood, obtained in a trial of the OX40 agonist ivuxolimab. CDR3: CASSELAFNEQFF. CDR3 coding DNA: TGTGCCAGCAGCGAACTAGCGTTCAATGAGCAGTTCTTC.